Listed here is a single TCR beta chain. The table lists this clone with a few counts. What this receptor recognizes is not known. Base quality data are lacking; no much larger clone is found one base away. This entry comes from a study of T cells in tuberculosis (dated by TCRdb to 2016 to 2019). Regarding the research as a whole: To characterize T cells specific for the mycobacterial lipid antigen glucose monomycolate (GMM), the study used CD1B tetramers together with high-throughput TCR immunosequencing. In a South African clinical cohort, IGRA-negative adolescents, IGRA-positive adolescents with latent tuberculosis and adults with active tuberculosis were compared, with more than 8 people in each group.

Study-wide findings and limitations: Using GEM motif frequencies, a classifier achieved roughly 72% accuracy, whereas a classifier built on the diverse GMM-specific repertoire got to approximately 90% accuracy (AUROC about 0.9). The smaller NN-distances were partly driven by shorter CDR3-alpha lengths in active tuberculosis patients, and the difference for TCR-beta did not reach statistical significance. Clinical samples were selected based on which cryopreserved specimens were available, and the active tuberculosis cases were adults whereas the controls were adolescents. Compared with IGRA-negative controls, TCR-alpha repertoires from active tuberculosis had smaller mean NN-distances to GMM-specific TCRs, which suggests that these TCRs underwent clonal expansion.

At study entry, adolescents were screened for latent tuberculosis infection using a tuberculin skin test and the QuantiFERON-TB GOLD In-Tube IGRA. Unsorted cryopreserved PBMC were immunosequenced, covering on average around 100,000 T cells per clinical donor. Eleven high schools in the Worcester region of the Western Cape, South Africa, served as enrollment sites for adolescents aged 12 to 18 years. Approximately ten M. tuberculosis-infected adolescents and approximately ten uninfected adolescents, matched for age and sex, were selected. Adolescent PBMC were isolated from freshly drawn heparinized blood by density centrifugation and cryopreserved. TCR libraries were generated with the immunoSEQ multiplex PCR assay, using TCR-beta and/or TCR-alpha/delta assays for each sample. The amplified TCR libraries were sequenced on the Illumina high-throughput platform. Turning to the authors' computational methods: Clustering and dimensionality reduction relied on pairwise TCRdist distances among GMM-specific receptors from T cells that were either sorted ex vivo or expanded in vitro. Each clinical repertoire was assigned a mean NN-distance score, defined as the average TCRdist to the nearest 10% of tetramer-positive reference sequences. To compute GEM TCR motif frequency, the fraction of unique TCRs matching known GEM sequences by V/J usage and CDR3 length was calculated. Linear discriminant analysis with leave-one-out cross-validation, implemented in scikit-learn, was used to classify active tuberculosis. TCRdb took over this immuneACCESS table, retaining in-frame rearrangements with V and J assigned. Such tables are incomplete; in checked studies, under half of the missing clones stem from an unresolved V gene, and the remainder is unexplained. From that table come the V and J calls and clone size; the DNA was used to work out D and trimming. The sample table contains under 40,000 clones; only one count was recorded for about 93% of them. More than 6.5% of the sample goes to the ten largest clones.

Sequences were obtained from PBMCs. This clonotype was obtained from a donor aged 10-29 years with latent tuberculosis or without tuberculosis infection.

The CDR3 region: CASSLAGVYEQYF. The DNA is TGTGCCAGCAGTCTAGCGGGGGTCTACGAGCAGTACTTC. The rearrangement joined TRBV6-1 to TRBJ2-7, with 10 bases aligning to TRBD2. The germline V gene specifies MNHNS as CDR1 and SASEGT as CDR2. Including the terminal cysteine and phenylalanine, the CDR3 comprises 13 residues. Of all the DNA, just the CDR3 is kept, 39 bases in frame from base 1. Unmatched junction bases come to 1, with V trimmed by 5 bases and J by 3 bases.